Listed below are T cell receptor beta chains from one sample, sequenced in a study of blood T cell repertoires in COVID-19. The assay was immunoSEQ multiplex PCR, and TCRdb's table has in-frame clones only and misses some. The repertoire holds about 71,000 clones, with approximately 85% as singletons. Input material: peripheral blood. The receptors come from a man older than 75 with acute or convalescent COVID-19. Each CDR3 is given without its conserved first and last residue. The D gene is left open where the match is weak.

v_gene	j_gene	d_gene	CDR3aa
TRBV7-2	TRBJ2-5	TRBD2	ASSLPSGRETQY
TRBV7-9	TRBJ1-4	-	ASSRGGTGEKEKLF
TRBV5-1	TRBJ2-5	TRBD1	ASSDDRVGSETQY
TRBV3-1/TRBV3-2	TRBJ1-1	TRBD1	ASSLPGQGDTEAF
TRBV7-9	TRBJ2-7	-	ASSNAGLLYEQY
TRBV5-1	TRBJ2-4	-	ASSLPGSDIQY
TRBV7-9	TRBJ2-7	-	ASSDHRYYEQY
TRBV4-1	TRBJ2-2	TRBD2	ASSRSGGANTANTGELF
TRBV24-1	TRBJ1-1	-	ATSARGSTEAF
TRBV14	TRBJ2-3	TRBD1	ASSLFGQGADTQY
TRBV7-2	TRBJ1-2	-	ASSLGGSNYGYT
TRBV7-9	TRBJ2-2	TRBD2	ASSLETLAGVPRTGELF